This TCR beta chain was documented in a study of regulatory T cells in long-lasting Graves disease (dated by TCRdb to the early 2020s). With regard to the full study: In the newly diagnosed Graves' disease group, patients had been taking antithyroid drugs for less than 3 months. The study was conducted in China and was registered as a clinical trial. Patients with persistent Graves' disease were compared with patients with newly diagnosed Graves' disease using TCR sequencing and RNA sequencing of peripheral blood. TCR sequencing covered around 13 persistent and roughly 20 newly diagnosed Graves' disease patients, some 33 samples in total.

This clonotype was seen many times. Its specific antigen is unknown. Qualities for individual bases were not recorded, and no much larger clone is one base off. The library was made by multiplex PCR. The listed sequencing device is Illumina HiSeq 4000. iRepertoire HTBI primers and Arm-PCR amplification of CDR3 regions were used to construct TCR beta libraries. Gel purification was performed on PCR products prior to sequencing. Under the source paper's analysis protocol: Gene usage analysis of CDR3 amino acid clonotypes relied on the roughly 58 TRBV and 14 TRBJ segments identified across samples. Filtered high-quality paired reads were merged into contigs using COPE and FqMerger. BLAST was used to align contigs to the IMGT TRBV, TRBD and TRBJ reference genes, and CDR3 was defined following IMGT. Highly expanded clones were defined as clonotypes with a frequency above 0.1%. Shannon entropy was used to measure repertoire diversity, and the Gini coefficient was used to measure V-J evenness. A clonotype found in more than one individual was treated as public. TCRdb took the public reads, trimmed them with fastp at Q25, ran MiXCR for clone calling and kept in-frame beta chains. Rows matching on CDR3 protein sequence are summarized as one entry with the most common DNA and genes. TCRdb's processing, not the authors', yielded these V and J calls. The sample has some 490,000 distinct CDR3 sequences on record, approximately 12% of them singletons. 8.9% of the sample belongs to the ten largest clones.

Broad study findings and their caveats: Compared with newly diagnosed patients, patients with persistent Graves' disease had lower TCR Shannon entropy and fewer highly expanded clones, which suggests clonal expansion. Persistent disease showed preferential use of TRBV28, TRBJ1-2 and TRBJ2-5, whereas newly diagnosed disease favored TRBV20-1 and TRBJ2-1. Sequencing and analysis were limited to the TCR beta chain. The authors noted that the small sample size was a limitation that may lower accuracy. Peripheral blood alone was examined, since thyroid tissue, which constituted the primary lesion, could not be accessed. Persistent patients shared more public clonotypes among themselves (under 3,000) than newly diagnosed patients did (about 970).

From a lookup of the germline V gene, CDR1 and CDR2 are LGHNA and YNFKEQ. The CDR3 starts with the cysteine, ends with the phenylalanine, and has 14 residues. The sequence is cut down to CDR3 DNA, 42 bases in frame from base 1. V sheds 0 bases and J sheds 0 bases, leaving 5 bases between their ends. What this sample's time point label stands for: newly diagnosed GD, antithyroid drugs for less than 3 months. RNA was extracted from PBMCs in TRIzol for both TCR sequencing and RNA sequencing. The diagnosis of Graves' disease was made according to American Thyroid Association guidelines. Patients for the study were recruited at an endocrinology department in Xi'an, China. From each patient, roughly 9 milliliters of peripheral blood was collected into an EDTA anticoagulant tube. PBMCs were isolated by Ficoll Paque Plus density gradient separation without further T cell sorting. RNA quality was checked with an Agilent 2100 Bioanalyzer and agarose gel, and concentration with a NanoDrop 2000.

A further study also used this sample, focusing on T cells in Graves' hyperthyroidism and ophthalmopathy. The second investigation adds: Graves' hyperthyroidism was defined as stable when no progression to ophthalmopathy occurred over 18 months of follow-up. Hyperthyroidism patients were aged 18 to 65 years and newly diagnosed, with disease duration of less than 2 months. Patients with uncontrolled infections, other autoimmune diseases, pregnancy or lactation were excluded. Diagnoses were established on the basis of clinical symptoms, serum thyroxine and TRAb, thyroid ultrasound, and orbital computed tomography. The first round of RT-PCR for the TCR CDR3 was performed with the HTBI primer set and the Qiagen OneStep RT-PCR kit. Most expanded thyroid clonotypes (frequency above 0.001) were also detected in blood, a finding suggesting that blood repertoires may reflect thyroid immune responses. A 13 V-J signature model separated ophthalmopathy from stable hyperthyroidism, with nearly 90% sensitivity and 81% to 83% specificity in cross-validation and 80%/75% in testing. During validation, the model predicted progression to ophthalmopathy a median of approximately 6.5 months ahead of onset, with roughly 65% sensitivity and around 73% specificity. To identify TCR V-J signatures that set the groups apart, the researchers used a discovery cohort of 100 patients, made up of 40 to 45 with Graves' ophthalmopathy and 57 with stable Graves' hyperthyroidism. An independent validation cohort of under 20 hyperthyroidism patients and 17 patients who later progressed to ophthalmopathy tested prospective prediction of ophthalmopathy. The 90 to 100 discovery patients were randomly split 7:3 into training and test sets. In more than five Graves' hyperthyroidism patients, the study also compared T-cell repertoires from thyroid tissue with T-cell repertoires from blood. Once sampling was done, hyperthyroidism patients were given methimazole at a starting dose of 30 mg daily, whereas ophthalmopathy patients were given high-dose intravenous methylprednisolone. The libraries were constructed in a second round of multiplex PCR and then size-selected and purified. Sequencing of the libraries was done on an Illumina HiSeq2000 using paired-end 100 bp reads. SOAPnuke was used to process the raw data, removing reads that contained adapters or uncalled bases, had a mean Phred below 15, or lacked an exact match to the constant primer or identifier. High-quality paired reads were merged with COPE v1.2.5, and unique nucleotide sequences were defined as clonotypes. Clonotypes were aligned to IMGT TRBV, TRBD and TRBJ reference segments using MiTCR v1.1. Only V-J combinations with frequency above 0.0001, covering 99.2% of repertoires, were analysed. The TCS score was defined as F50 (clonal expansion) divided by E x V (chaos), with BLOSUM62-based TCRdist calculated between CDR3 peptides within each V-J. Welch's t-statistics and random forest reduced some 510 V-J features to about 12, which were used in a naive Bayes classifier (R e1071). No statistical method was used to set the sample size in advance, and investigators knew the group allocation. The paper reports TCR Vbeta CDR3 sequencing of over 120 peripheral blood samples: approximately 41 ophthalmopathy, over 70 hyperthyroidism and approximately 17 progressor patients.

The chain links TRBV4-2 with TRBJ2-5, with the D gene call left open. The material sequenced was peripheral blood mononuclear cells (PBMCs), taken at new diagnosis, from a patient treated with antithyroid drugs. This receptor was obtained from a woman aged 30 to 39 with Graves disease. Donor details come from another sample of the same person, matched by shared clones. CDR3 reads: CASSQDPYQETQYF. The sequence in DNA is TGTGCCAGCAGCCAAGATCCCTACCAAGAGACCCAGTACTTC.